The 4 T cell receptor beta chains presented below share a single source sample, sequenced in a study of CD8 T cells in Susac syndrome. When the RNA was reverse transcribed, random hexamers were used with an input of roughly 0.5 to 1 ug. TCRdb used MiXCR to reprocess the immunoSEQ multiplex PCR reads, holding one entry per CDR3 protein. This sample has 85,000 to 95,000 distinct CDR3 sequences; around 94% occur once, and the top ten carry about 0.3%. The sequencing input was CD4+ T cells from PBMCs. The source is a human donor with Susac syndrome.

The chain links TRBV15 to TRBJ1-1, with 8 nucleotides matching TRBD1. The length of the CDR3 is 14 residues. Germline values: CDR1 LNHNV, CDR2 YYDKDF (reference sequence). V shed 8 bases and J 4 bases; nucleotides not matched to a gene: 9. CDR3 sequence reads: CATWQGAISTEAFF. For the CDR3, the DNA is TGTGCCACCTGGCAGGGGGCGATAAGCACTGAAGCTTTCTTT. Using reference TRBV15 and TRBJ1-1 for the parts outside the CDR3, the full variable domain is DAMVIQNPRYQVTQFGKPVTLSCSQTLNHNVMYWYQQKSSQAPKLLFHYYDKDFNNEADTPDNFQSRRPNTSFCFLDIRSPGLGDTAMYLCATWQGAISTEAFFGQGTRLTVV.

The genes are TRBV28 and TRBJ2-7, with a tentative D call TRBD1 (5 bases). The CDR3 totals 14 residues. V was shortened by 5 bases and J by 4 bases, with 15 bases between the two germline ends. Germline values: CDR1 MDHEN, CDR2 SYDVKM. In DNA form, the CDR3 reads TGTGCCAGCAGTCACCCCAGGGTACCGTACGAGCAGTACTTC. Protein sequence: CASSHPRVPYEQYF.

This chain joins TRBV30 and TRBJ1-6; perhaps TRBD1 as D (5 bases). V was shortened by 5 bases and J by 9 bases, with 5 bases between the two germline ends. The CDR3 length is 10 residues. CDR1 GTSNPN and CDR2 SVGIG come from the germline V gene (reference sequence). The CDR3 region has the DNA TGTGCCTGGGGGGGTTCACCCCTCCACTTT. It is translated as CAWGGSPLHF.

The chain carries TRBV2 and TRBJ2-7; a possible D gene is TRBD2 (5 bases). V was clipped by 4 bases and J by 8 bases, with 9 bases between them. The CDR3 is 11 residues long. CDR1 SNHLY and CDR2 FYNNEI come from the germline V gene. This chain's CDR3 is CASSVTIQQYF. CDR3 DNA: TGTGCCAGCAGTGTGACTATCCAGCAGTACTTC. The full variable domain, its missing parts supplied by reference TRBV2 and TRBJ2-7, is EPEVTQTPSHQVTQMGQEVILRCVPISNHLYFYWYRQILGQKVEFLVSFYNNEISEKSEIFDDQFSVERPDGSNFTLKIRSTKLEDSAMYFCASSVTIQQYFGPGTRLTVT.